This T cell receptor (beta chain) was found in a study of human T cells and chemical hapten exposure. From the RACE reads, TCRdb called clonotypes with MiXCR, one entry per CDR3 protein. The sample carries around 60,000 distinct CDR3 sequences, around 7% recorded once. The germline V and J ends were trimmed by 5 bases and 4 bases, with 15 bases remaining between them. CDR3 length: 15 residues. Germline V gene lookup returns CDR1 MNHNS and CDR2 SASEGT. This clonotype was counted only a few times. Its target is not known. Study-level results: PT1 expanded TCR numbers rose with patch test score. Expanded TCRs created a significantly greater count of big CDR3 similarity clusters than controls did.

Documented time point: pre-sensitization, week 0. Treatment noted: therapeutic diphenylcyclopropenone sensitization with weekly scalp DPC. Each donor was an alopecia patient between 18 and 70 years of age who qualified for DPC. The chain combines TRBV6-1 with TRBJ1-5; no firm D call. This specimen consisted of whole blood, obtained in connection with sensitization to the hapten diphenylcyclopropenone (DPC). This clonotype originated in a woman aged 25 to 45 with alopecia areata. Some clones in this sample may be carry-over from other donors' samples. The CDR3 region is CASSPTIGLNQPQHF. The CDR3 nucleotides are TGTGCCAGCAGTCCTACCATCGGGCTGAATCAGCCCCAGCATTTT.